This TCR beta chain was sequenced during a study of a mutant IDH1 vaccine in newly diagnosed glioma. Points on this clone: What it binds is unknown.

The time point denotes: week 35, safety follow-up. Alongside topical imiquimod, each dose of vaccine comprised 300 ug of mutant IDH1 20-mer peptide. The CDR3 runs 14 residues. Germline V CDR1 and CDR2: MNHEY, SVGAGI. Trimming cost V 6 bases and J 6 bases, with 18 bases left between them. This table comes from immunoSEQ multiplex PCR, and its TCRdb copy is limited to in-frame clones, with some not included. In the table there are 45,000 to 60,000 clones, 70% to 90% of which are singletons. The sequenced sample was PBMCs, obtained from a glioma patient whose treatment included an IDH1 peptide vaccine. The chain employs TRBV6-5 and TRBJ2-7; possibly TRBD2 for D (5 bases). The clonotype comes from a woman aged 40 to 50 with glioma. The CDR3 is CASSPGFLVFEQYF. CDR3 sequence (DNA): TGTGCCAGCAGCCCGGGATTTCTCGTTTTCGAGCAGTACTTC.